The 7 T cell receptor beta chains listed next were all sequenced from one sample in a study of OX40 agonist ivuxolimab in advanced cancers. TCRdb's table, derived via immunoSEQ multiplex PCR, lists solely in-frame clones and lacks some. Of roughly 68,000 clones listed, approximately 90% were seen once; the top ten hold 1% to 1.2%. Sequenced here: CD4+ or CD8+ T cells sorted from blood, sampled in a trial of the OX40 agonist ivuxolimab. These receptors all stem from an adult with an advanced solid tumor such as melanoma, head and neck, liver or kidney cancer.

V is TRBV19 and J is TRBJ1-3; the D is unclear. V shed 7 bases and J shed 2 bases, with 12 bases lying between them. The CDR3 has 14 residues. In germline, CDR1 is LNHDA, CDR2 SQIVND (reference sequence). The chain's CDR3 is CASNQGGPGNTIYF. The CDR3 region has the DNA TGTGCCAGTAATCAAGGAGGACCTGGAAACACCATATATTTT. Complete variable domain (other parts from reference TRBV19 and TRBJ1-3): DGGITQSPKYLFRKEGQNVTLSCEQNLNHDAMYWYRQDPGQGLRLIYYSQIVNDFQKGDIAEGYSVSREKKESFPLTVTSAQKNPTAFYLCASNQGGPGNTIYFGEGSWLTVV.

J is TRBJ2-7 and V is TRBV2, with 10 positions matching TRBD2. CDR1 and CDR2 (germline): SNHLY, FYNNEI. J was trimmed by 4 bases and V by 7 bases; bases with no gene match: 7. CDR3 length: 14 amino acids. CDR3: CASTLAGTGYEQYF. CDR3 nucleotide sequence: TGTGCCAGCACACTAGCGGGGACGGGGTACGAGCAGTACTTC.

V gene TRBV2 combines with J gene TRBJ2-4; D perhaps matches TRBD1 (6 bases). V lost 6 bases to trimming and J lost 7 bases, with 13 bases between them. Germline V CDR1 and CDR2: SNHLY, FYNNEI. The CDR3 contains 13 residues. CDR3 loop: CASRISQGNIQYF. The CDR3 coding sequence is TGTGCCAGCAGAATCTCTCAGGGGAACATTCAGTACTTC.

This sequence joins TRBV19 and TRBJ1-2; 9 bases map to TRBD1. The V gene's germline CDR1 is LNHDA and CDR2 SQIVND (reference sequence). The CDR3 extends over 16 amino acids. V shed 5 bases, J shed 0 bases, and the junction held 7 bases outside the gene matches. The CDR3 coding sequence is TGTGCCAGTAGTCGGAGGGGGACAGGGACTAACTATGGCTACACCTTC. Protein product: CASSRRGTGTNYGYTF.

The chain recombines TRBV6-1 with TRBJ1-1; tentative D call: TRBD1 (5 bases). V was pared by 6 bases and J by 0 bases, with 14 bases between. Germline CDR1 and CDR2: MNHNS and SASEGT. CDR3 length equals 15 residues. CDR3 DNA: TGTGCCAGCAGAGGGACGGGCAACATGAACACTGAAGCTTTCTTT. This sequence encodes CASRGTGNMNTEAFF.

This sequence joins TRBV29-1 and TRBJ2-7; D ambiguous. From germline, CDR1 is SQVTM and CDR2 ANQGSEA. Trimming left V 7 bases short and J 0 bases short, with 10 bases between. CDR3 length: 12 amino acids. The CDR3 nucleotides read TGCAGCGCGCGACTCGGCTCCTACGAGCAGTACTTC. It codes for CSARLGSYEQYF.

The chain combines TRBV11-2 with TRBJ2-7; 10 nucleotides align to TRBD1. V gave up 3 bases and J gave up 4 bases; unmatched junction bases: 6. CDR3 length: 15 amino acids. The germline V gene has CDR1 SGHAT and CDR2 FQNNGV. CDR3 coding DNA: TGTGCCAGCAGCTTGGGACAGGGGAATAGGTACGAGCAGTACTTC. Encoded protein: CASSLGQGNRYEQYF.